This T cell receptor (beta chain) was documented in a study of human thymus T cells. The repertoire was sequenced with immunoSEQ multiplex PCR; TCRdb's copy has only in-frame clones and lacks some. The table has roughly 54,000 clones, around 94% seen once; the top ten hold around 6%. Among the donors, all were healthy Finnish infants having corrective surgery for congenital heart defects. The V gene's germline CDR1 is SNHLY and CDR2 FYNNEI. This CDR3 has 15 residues. With 8 bases removed from V and 0 bases from J, the gap between germline ends came to 14 bases. The chain couples TRBV2 to TRBJ1-5, with TRBD1 as a possible D gene (5 bases). Sequencing was carried out using blood. This receptor was obtained from a boy in the first two years of life with a congenital heart defect but otherwise immunologically healthy. The CDR3 DNA is TGTGCCAGCGGCCGGCAGGGCTATAGCAATCAGCCCCAGCATTTT. This gives the protein CASGRQGYSNQPQHF.